This is a list of T cell receptor beta chains from one sample in a study of blood T cell repertoires in COVID-19. Libraries were prepared by immunoSEQ multiplex PCR; TCRdb keeps only in-frame clonotypes and omits some of them. The sample includes approximately 130,000 clones, approximately 85% of them seen just once. Sequenced material: peripheral blood. The receptor source for this set is a human donor in a cohort sampled during active COVID-19. The CDR3 runs from the conserved cysteine through the conserved F or W. D genes are given only for firm matches. Size is omitted from some rows. Given values are once, few, many or a class for expanded clones.

size | D | J | length | V | DNA | CDR3
once | . | TRBJ2-7 | 13 | TRBV15 | TGTGCCACCAGTCGAGGGGGATCCTACGAGCAGTACTTC | CATSRGGSYEQYF
few | . | TRBJ2-4 | 12 | TRBV27 | TGTGCCAGCAGTGCCGAGGGGGACATTCAGTACTTC | CASSAEGDIQYF
. | . | TRBJ1-4 | 14 | TRBV3-1/TRBV3-2 | TGTGCCAGCAGCCAAGCGGGTCGGGGTGAAAAACTGTTTTTT | CASSQAGRGEKLFF
many | TRBD1 | TRBJ2-1 | 15 | TRBV4-1 | TGCGCCAGCAGCCGGGAGGGGGACAGGGGGGATGAGCAGTTCTTC | CASSREGDRGDEQFF
. | . | TRBJ2-4 | 15 | TRBV28 | TGTGCCACCTCCAAATCGGGTTCTGCCAAAAACATTCAGTACTTC | CATSKSGSAKNIQYF
few | TRBD1 | TRBJ1-4 | 14 | TRBV19 | TGTGCCAGTAGTAGGGGGACAGCGGATGAAAAACTGTTTTTT | CASSRGTADEKLFF
. | TRBD1 | TRBJ1-5 | 14 | TRBV29-1 | TGCAGCGTTGCCGGACAGGGGAGCAATCAGCCCCAGCATTTT | CSVAGQGSNQPQHF
. | . | TRBJ2-5 | 14 | TRBV6-5 | TGTGCCAGCAGTTACCAGTTCCAGCAAGAGACCCAGTACTTC | CASSYQFQQETQYF
few | . | TRBJ1-1 | 14 | TRBV6-2/TRBV6-3 | TGTGCCAGCAGTTTCTCGACAGATCATTCTGAAGCTTTCTTT | CASSFSTDHSEAFF
. | . | TRBJ1-6 | 13 | TRBV6-2/TRBV6-3 | TGTGCCAGCAGTCGTTTAGTAGATTCACCCCTCCACTTT | CASSRLVDSPLHF
. | . | TRBJ2-6 | 15 | TRBV11-2 | TGTGCCAGCAGCCCACAGGTCACTGGGGCCAACGTCCTGACTTTC | CASSPQVTGANVLTF
once | TRBD1 | TRBJ1-2 | 14 | TRBV30 | TGTGCCTGGAGGACCGGGACAGGGAGCTATGGCTACACCTTC | CAWRTGTGSYGYTF
. | . | TRBJ1-4 | 16 | TRBV19 | TGTGCCAGTAGAGTAGGACAGCTTGCAACTAATGAAAAACTGTTTTTT | CASRVGQLATNEKLFF
. | . | TRBJ1-2 | 14 | TRBV19 | TGTGCCAGTACCCCTTCGGGTCGGAGAGATGGCTACACCTTC | CASTPSGRRDGYTF
. | TRBD1 | TRBJ2-7 | 16 | TRBV5-1 | TGCGCCAGCAGCTTGATGGGGACAGGTAACCTCTACGAGCAGTACTTC | CASSLMGTGNLYEQYF
. | TRBD1 | TRBJ1-5 | 15 | TRBV5-1 | TGCGCCAGCAGCACCGGGACAGGGAGCAATCAGCCCCAGCATTTT | CASSTGTGSNQPQHF